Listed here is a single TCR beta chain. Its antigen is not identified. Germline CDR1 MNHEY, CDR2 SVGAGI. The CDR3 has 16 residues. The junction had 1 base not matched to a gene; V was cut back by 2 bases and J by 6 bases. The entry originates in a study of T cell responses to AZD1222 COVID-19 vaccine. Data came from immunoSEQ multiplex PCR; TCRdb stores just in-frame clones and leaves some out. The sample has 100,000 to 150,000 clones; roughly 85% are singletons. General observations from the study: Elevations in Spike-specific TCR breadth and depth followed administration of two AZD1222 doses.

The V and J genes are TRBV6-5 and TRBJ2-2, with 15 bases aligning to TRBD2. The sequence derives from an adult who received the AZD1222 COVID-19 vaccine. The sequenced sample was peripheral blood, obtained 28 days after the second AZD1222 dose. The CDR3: CASSYGLAGGPGELFF. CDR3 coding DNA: TGTGCCAGCAGTTACGGACTAGCGGGGGGGCCCGGGGAGCTGTTTTTT.